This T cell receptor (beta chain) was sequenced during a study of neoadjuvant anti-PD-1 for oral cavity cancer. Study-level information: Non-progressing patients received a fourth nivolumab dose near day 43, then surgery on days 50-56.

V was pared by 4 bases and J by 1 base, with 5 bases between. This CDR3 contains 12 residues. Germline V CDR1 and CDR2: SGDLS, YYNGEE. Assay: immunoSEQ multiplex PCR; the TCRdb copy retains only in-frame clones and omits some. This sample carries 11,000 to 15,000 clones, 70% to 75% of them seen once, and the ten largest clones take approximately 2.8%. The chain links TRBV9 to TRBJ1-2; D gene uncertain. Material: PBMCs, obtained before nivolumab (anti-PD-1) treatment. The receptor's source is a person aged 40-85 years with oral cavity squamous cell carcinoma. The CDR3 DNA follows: TGTGCCAGCAGCATAAGTAACTATGGCTACACCTTC. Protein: CASSISNYGYTF.